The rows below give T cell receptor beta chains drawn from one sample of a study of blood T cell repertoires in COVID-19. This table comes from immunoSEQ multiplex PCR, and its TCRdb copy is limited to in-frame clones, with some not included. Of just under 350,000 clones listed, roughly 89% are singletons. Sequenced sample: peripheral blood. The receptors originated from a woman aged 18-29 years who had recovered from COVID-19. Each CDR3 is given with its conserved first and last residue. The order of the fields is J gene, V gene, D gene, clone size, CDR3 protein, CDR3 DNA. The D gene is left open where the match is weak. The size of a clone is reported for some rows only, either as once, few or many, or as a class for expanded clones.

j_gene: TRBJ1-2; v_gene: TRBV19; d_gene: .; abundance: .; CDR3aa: CASSIEGIASYGYTF; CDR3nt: TGTGCCAGTAGTATAGAGGGGATAGCGTCCTATGGCTACACCTTC
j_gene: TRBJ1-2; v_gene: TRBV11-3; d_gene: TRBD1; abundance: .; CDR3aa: CASSQGQTSNYGYTF; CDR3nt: TGTGCCAGCAGCCAGGGACAGACCTCTAACTATGGCTACACCTTC
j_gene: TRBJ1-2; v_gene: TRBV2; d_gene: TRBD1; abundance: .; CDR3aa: CASSPGQGRAYGYTF; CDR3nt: TGTGCCAGCAGTCCGGGACAGGGGAGGGCCTATGGCTACACCTTC
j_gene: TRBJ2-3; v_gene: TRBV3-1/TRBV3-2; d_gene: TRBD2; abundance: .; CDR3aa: CASSHSGSGSDTQYF; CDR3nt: TGTGCCAGCAGCCACAGCGGGAGTGGTTCAGATACGCAGTATTTT
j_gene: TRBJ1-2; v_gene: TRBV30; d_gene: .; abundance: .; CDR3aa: CAWSLAGGYTF; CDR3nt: TGTGCCTGGTCCCTGGCGGGGGGCTACACCTTC
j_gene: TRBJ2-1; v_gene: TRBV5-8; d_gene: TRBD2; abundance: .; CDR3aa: CASSYVRLAVTNEQFF; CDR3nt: TGTGCCAGCAGTTATGTGAGACTAGCTGTAACCAATGAGCAGTTCTTC
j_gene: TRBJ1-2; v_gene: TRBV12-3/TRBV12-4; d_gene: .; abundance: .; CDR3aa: CASGSGGGYTF; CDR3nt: TGTGCCAGCGGCAGCGGGGGGGGCTACACCTTC
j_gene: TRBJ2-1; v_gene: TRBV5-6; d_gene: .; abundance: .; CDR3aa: CASSLVPATSYNEQFF; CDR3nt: TGTGCCAGCAGCTTGGTACCAGCGACCTCCTACAATGAGCAGTTCTTC
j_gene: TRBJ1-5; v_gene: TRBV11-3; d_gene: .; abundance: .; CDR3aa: CASSHRVLRGQPQHF; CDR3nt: TGTGCCAGCAGTCACAGGGTACTACGAGGTCAGCCCCAGCATTTT
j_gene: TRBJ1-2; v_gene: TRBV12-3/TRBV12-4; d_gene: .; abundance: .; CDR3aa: CASSPQANYGYTF; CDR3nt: TGTGCCAGCAGTCCACAGGCTAACTATGGCTACACCTTC
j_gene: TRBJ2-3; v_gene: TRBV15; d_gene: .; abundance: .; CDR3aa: CATSQNTRPHRDTQYF; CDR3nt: TGTGCCACCAGCCAAAATACCCGCCCGCATAGAGATACGCAGTATTTT
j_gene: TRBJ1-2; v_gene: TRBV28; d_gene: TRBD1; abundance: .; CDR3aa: CASRVQGSYGYTF; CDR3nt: TGTGCCAGCAGGGTACAGGGGTCCTATGGCTACACCTTC
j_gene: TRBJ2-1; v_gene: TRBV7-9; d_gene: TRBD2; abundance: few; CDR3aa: CASSPTAGVNEQFF; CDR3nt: TGTGCCAGCAGCCCTACAGCGGGAGTCAATGAGCAGTTCTTC
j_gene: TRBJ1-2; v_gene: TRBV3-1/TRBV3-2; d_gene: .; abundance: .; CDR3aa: CASSQGVANYGYTF; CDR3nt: TGTGCCAGCAGCCAAGGTGTAGCGAACTATGGCTACACCTTC
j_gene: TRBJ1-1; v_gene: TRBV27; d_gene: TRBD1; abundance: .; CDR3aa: CASSSPRQGRTEAFF; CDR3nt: TGTGCCAGCAGTTCCCCCCGACAGGGGAGGACTGAAGCTTTCTTT
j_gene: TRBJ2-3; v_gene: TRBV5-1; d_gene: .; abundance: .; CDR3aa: CASSNGRDTQYF; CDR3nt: TGCGCCAGCAGCAATGGGAGAGATACGCAGTATTTT
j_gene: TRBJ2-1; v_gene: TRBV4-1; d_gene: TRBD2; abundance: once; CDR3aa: CASSQDPSGNIYNEQFF; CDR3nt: TGCGCCAGCAGCCAGGACCCTAGCGGAAATATCTACAATGAGCAGTTCTTC
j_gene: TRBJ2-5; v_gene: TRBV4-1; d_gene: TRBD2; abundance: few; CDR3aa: CASSQDWSSGNQETQYF; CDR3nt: TGCGCCAGCAGCCAAGATTGGTCTAGCGGAAACCAAGAGACCCAGTACTTC
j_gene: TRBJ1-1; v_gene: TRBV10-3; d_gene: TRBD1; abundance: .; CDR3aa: CAISEPSGQGRGNTEAFF; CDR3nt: TGTGCCATCAGTGAGCCGTCAGGACAGGGACGTGGGAACACTGAAGCTTTCTTT
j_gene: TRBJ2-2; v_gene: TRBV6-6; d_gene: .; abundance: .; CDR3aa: CASRSPAAANTGELFF; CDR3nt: TGTGCCAGCAGGTCCCCCGCAGCGGCGAACACCGGGGAGCTGTTTTTT
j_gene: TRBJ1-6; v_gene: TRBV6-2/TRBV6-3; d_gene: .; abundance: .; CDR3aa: CASSRDSPLHF; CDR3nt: TGTGCCAGCAGTCGGGATTCACCCCTCCACTTT
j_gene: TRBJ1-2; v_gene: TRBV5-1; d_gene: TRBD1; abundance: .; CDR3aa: CASSLGDRGLSYTF; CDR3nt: TGCGCCAGCAGCTTGGGGGACAGGGGGCTTAGCTACACCTTC
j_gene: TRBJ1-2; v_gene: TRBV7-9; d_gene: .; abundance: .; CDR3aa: CASSRVGAYGYTF; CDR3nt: TGTGCCAGCAGTAGGGTTGGGGCTTATGGCTACACCTTC
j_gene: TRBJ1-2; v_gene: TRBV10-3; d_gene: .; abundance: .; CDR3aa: CAISGQGYGGYTF; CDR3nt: TGTGCCATCAGTGGGCAGGGCTATGGTGGCTACACCTTC
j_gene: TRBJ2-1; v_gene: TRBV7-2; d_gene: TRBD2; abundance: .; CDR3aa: CASSLVGSGSSYNEQFF; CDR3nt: TGTGCCAGCAGCTTAGTTGGCAGCGGGAGCTCCTACAATGAGCAGTTCTTC
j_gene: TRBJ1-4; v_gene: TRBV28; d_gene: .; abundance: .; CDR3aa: CASSLYSLNEKLFF; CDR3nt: TGTGCCAGCAGTTTGTACAGTCTTAATGAAAAACTGTTTTTT
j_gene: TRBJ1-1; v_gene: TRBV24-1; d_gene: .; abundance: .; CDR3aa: CATSDGTGEVTEAFF; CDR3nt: TGTGCCACCAGTGATGGAACGGGGGAGGTCACTGAAGCTTTCTTT
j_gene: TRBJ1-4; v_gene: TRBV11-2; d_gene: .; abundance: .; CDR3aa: CASSLIRGRRGEKLFF; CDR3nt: TGTGCCAGCAGCCTCATCCGGGGCCGGCGGGGTGAAAAACTGTTTTTT
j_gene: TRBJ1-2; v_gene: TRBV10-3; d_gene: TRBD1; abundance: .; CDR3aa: CAISPMTGAVGYTF; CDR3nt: TGTGCCATCAGCCCGATGACAGGGGCAGTGGGCTACACCTTC
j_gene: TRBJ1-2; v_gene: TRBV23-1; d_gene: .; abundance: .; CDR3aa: CASSQGGIRVNYGYTF; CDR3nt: TGCGCCAGCAGTCAAGGAGGGATTAGGGTTAACTATGGCTACACCTTC
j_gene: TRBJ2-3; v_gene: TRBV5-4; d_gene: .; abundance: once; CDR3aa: CASSLAGSADTQYF; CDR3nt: TGTGCCAGCAGCTTGGCCGGGAGTGCAGATACGCAGTATTTT
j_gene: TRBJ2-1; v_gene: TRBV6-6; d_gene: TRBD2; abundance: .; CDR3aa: CASSQTLAGHLNNEQFF; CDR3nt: TGTGCCAGCAGTCAAACCCTAGCGGGGCACCTCAACAATGAGCAGTTCTTC
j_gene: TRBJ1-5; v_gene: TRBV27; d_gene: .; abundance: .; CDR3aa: CASSLNIRSNQPQHF; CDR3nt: TGTGCCAGCAGTCTCAACATCAGAAGCAATCAGCCCCAGCATTTT
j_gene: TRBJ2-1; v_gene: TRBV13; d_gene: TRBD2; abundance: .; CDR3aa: CASKRGSYNEQFF; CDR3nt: TGTGCCAGCAAGCGGGGCTCCTACAATGAGCAGTTCTTC
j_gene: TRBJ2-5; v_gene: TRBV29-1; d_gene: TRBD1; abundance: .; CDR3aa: CSVAGQPEETQYF; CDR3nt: TGCAGCGTTGCGGGACAGCCCGAAGAGACCCAGTACTTC
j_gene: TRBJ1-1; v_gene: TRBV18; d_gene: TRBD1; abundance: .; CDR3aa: CASSPGTGANAEAFF; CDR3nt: TGTGCCAGCTCACCGGGCACAGGGGCGAACGCTGAAGCTTTCTTT
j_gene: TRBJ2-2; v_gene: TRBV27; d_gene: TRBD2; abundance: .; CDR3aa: CASSLRAGGLNTGELFF; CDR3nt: TGTGCCAGCAGTTTGCGGGCGGGAGGCCTTAACACCGGGGAGCTGTTTTTT
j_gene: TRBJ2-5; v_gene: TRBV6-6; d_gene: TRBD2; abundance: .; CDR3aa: CASSYSSSGTPFDQYF; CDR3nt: TGTGCCAGCAGTTACTCGTCCAGCGGGACCCCTTTCGACCAGTACTTC
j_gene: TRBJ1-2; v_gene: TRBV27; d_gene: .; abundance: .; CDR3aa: CASSLSRSYGYTF; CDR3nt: TGTGCCAGCAGTTTATCTCGGAGCTATGGCTACACCTTC
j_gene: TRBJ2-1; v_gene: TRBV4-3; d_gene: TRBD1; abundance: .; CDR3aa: CASSPSGQVYNEQFF; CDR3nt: TGCGCCAGCAGCCCGTCGGGACAGGTATACAATGAGCAGTTCTTC
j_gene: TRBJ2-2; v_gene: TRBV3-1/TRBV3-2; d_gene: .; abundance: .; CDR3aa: CASSQGGITGELFF; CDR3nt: TGTGCCAGCAGCCAAGGAGGGATTACCGGGGAGCTGTTTTTT
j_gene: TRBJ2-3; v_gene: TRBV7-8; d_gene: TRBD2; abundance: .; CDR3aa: CASSPPAGHTDTQYF; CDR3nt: TGTGCCAGCAGCCCGCCAGCGGGGCACACAGATACGCAGTATTTT